This passage covers 21 T cell receptor beta chains from one sample sequenced in a study of T cells in Graves' hyperthyroidism and ophthalmopathy. RNA transcripts served as the template for amplifying TCR beta CDR3 regions. Carried out on the TCR CDR3, a first-round RT-PCR used the HTBI primer set. TCRdb re-analysed the multiplex PCR reads in MiXCR, keeping a single row per CDR3 protein. This table has about 540,000 distinct CDR3 sequences, approximately 44% appearing once. The sample comprised peripheral blood or thyroid tissue (not recorded which). The receptor source for this set is a woman aged 18-30 years with Graves' hyperthyroidism.

The J gene is TRBJ1-3, the V gene TRBV12-3 or TRBV12-4; weak D call: TRBD1 (5 bases). The CDR3 is 13 residues long. The V end lost 6 bases, the J end lost 2 bases, and 8 bases lay between the germline ends. The CDR3 spells CASRPTAGNTIYF. The DNA of the CDR3 is TGTGCCAGCAGGCCGACAGCTGGAAACACCATATATTTT.

This clonotype was seen a few times. The V gene is TRBV7-7, the J gene TRBJ2-2; the D is unclear. The germline V gene has CDR1 SSHAT and CDR2 FNYEAQ (reference sequence). Trimming cost V 1 base and J 7 bases, with 10 bases left between them. The CDR3 has 14 amino acids. The CDR3 reads CASSLGRFDGELFF. CDR3 nucleotides: TGTGCCAGCAGCTTAGGCAGGTTCGACGGGGAGCTGTTTTTT.

This clonotype has a handful of counts. This rearrangement joins TRBV24-1 to TRBJ1-1; D ambiguous. The V and J ends lost 3 bases and 2 bases respectively, with 12 bases between them. Germline loops: CDR1 KGHDR, CDR2 SFDVKD. The CDR3 length is 15 residues. The DNA for the CDR3 is TGTGCCACCAGTGATGCGACAAGAGATAACACTGAAGCTTTCTTT. It codes for CATSDATRDNTEAFF.

This clonotype was seen only a few times. J is TRBJ1-1 and V is TRBV19; D might be TRBD1 (5 bases). V lost 10 bases, J lost 3 bases, and 15 bases lay in between. Looked up from germline, CDR1 is LNHDA and CDR2 is SQIVND (reference sequence). This CDR3 comprises 13 residues. The CDR3 sequence: CATSQGGDTEAFF. CDR3 nucleotide sequence: TGTGCCACCTCTCAGGGAGGTGACACTGAAGCTTTCTTT.

This clonotype has only a few counts. The V call is TRBV2, the J call TRBJ1-5; D is perhaps TRBD1 (6 bases). Germline-derived CDR1 and CDR2 are SNHLY and FYNNEI. The ends were cut back, 5 bases at V and 5 bases at J, with 10 bases in the middle. CDR3 length: 13 amino acids. CDR3 sequence: CASSYQGYQPQHF. The CDR3 region has the DNA TGTGCCAGCAGTTACCAGGGGTATCAGCCCCAGCATTTT.

The chain couples TRBV18 to TRBJ1-2, with a possible D match to TRBD1 (5 bases). Germline assignment: CDR1 KGHSH and CDR2 LQKENI. Trimming took 2 bases from V and 0 from J, leaving 16 bases between them. CDR3 length: 17 amino acids. CDR3 coding DNA: TGTGCCAGCTCACCAATTACCCAGGGAAGCGCTAACTATGGCTACACCTTC. It is translated as CASSPITQGSANYGYTF.

The chain combines TRBV6-1 with TRBJ1-6; possibly TRBD1 for D (6 bases). The CDR3 contains 15 residues. Germline CDR1 and CDR2: MNHNS and SASEGT. The ends were cut back, 5 bases at V and 7 bases at J, with 15 bases in the middle. CDR3 region: CASSTLGQINSPLHF. The CDR3 nucleotides read TGTGCCAGCAGTACCCTCGGACAGATCAATTCACCCCTCCACTTT.

For this clonotype: The junction departs from the called germline gene at one end, perhaps through a read error. The chain is built from TRBV6-5 and TRBJ2-7; D may be TRBD2 (6 bases). CDR1 and CDR2 from the germline V gene are MNHEY and SVGAGI. This CDR3 region has 14 residues. CDR3 in amino acids: CASRYSSGANEQYF. The CDR3 DNA reads as TGTGCCAGCAGATACTCGTCGGGAGCAAACGAGCAGTACTTC.

This clonotype was detected a few times. This CDR3 is CASSSDTHEQYF. CDR3 nucleotides: TGTGCCAGCAGTTCGGACACCCACGAGCAGTACTTC. This chain connects TRBV7-3 to TRBJ2-7; possible D gene TRBD1, 5 bases. CDR1 is SGHTA and CDR2 is FQGTGA in the germline V gene. This CDR3 contains 12 residues. V dropped 6 bases and J dropped 5 bases, with 11 bases sitting between them.

The CDR3 DNA reads as TGTGCCAGCAGCTTGTCTTCCGGGGTGGACGGCTACACCTTC. It yields the protein CASSLSSGVDGYTF. The J gene is TRBJ1-2, the V gene TRBV7-9; D unresolved. The V and J ends lost 3 bases and 8 bases respectively, with 16 bases between them. CDR1 and CDR2 from the germline V gene are SEHNR and FQNEAQ (reference sequence). The CDR3 consists of 14 residues.

The rearrangement links TRBV3-1 to TRBJ1-6; D is ambiguous. This CDR3 region has 16 residues. Per germline, CDR1 LGHDT and CDR2 YNNKEL (reference sequence). V shed 4 bases and J shed 5 bases, with 15 bases lying between them. The chain's CDR3 is CASSLGVGPNNSPLHF. DNA for the CDR3: TGTGCCAGCAGCCTCGGCGTAGGGCCGAATAATTCACCCCTCCACTTT.

V and J are TRBV24-1 and TRBJ2-2; 13 bases map to TRBD2. CDR1 is KGHDR and CDR2 is SFDVKD in the germline V gene. The trim removed 11 bases at V and 7 bases at J, leaving 6 bases unmatched. This CDR3 comprises 14 residues. CDR3 sequence: CASVTSGRGGELFF. CDR3 coding DNA: TGTGCCAGCGTCACTAGCGGGAGGGGCGGGGAGCTGTTTTTT.

A word on this clonotype: A read error may account for a junction end that differs from germline. The V and J genes are TRBV7-9 and TRBJ1-4; 9 nucleotides line up with TRBD1. This CDR3 is built from 14 residues. Germline V gives CDR1 SEHNR, CDR2 FQNEAQ (reference sequence). In DNA form, the CDR3 reads TGTGCCAGCAGCACGGACAGGGGTGGAGAAAAACCGTTTTTT. Translating gives CASSTDRGGEKPFF.

This clonotype was observed a single time. V gene TRBV20-1 combines with J gene TRBJ2-5; 10 nucleotides align to TRBD2. The germline CDR1 and CDR2 sequences are DFQATT and SNEGSKA (reference sequence). V lost 5 bases, J lost 3 bases, and 12 bases stayed unmatched. This CDR3 comprises 16 residues. The CDR3: CSAEGTSAQEEETQYF. The CDR3 nucleotides read TGCAGTGCTGAAGGGACTAGCGCCCAAGAGGAAGAGACCCAGTACTTC.

A note on this clonotype: This may come from a read error, since a much larger clone is one base off. The rearrangement uses TRBV10-3 and TRBJ1-1, with 8 nucleotides matching TRBD1. Germline CDR1 and CDR2: ENHRY and SYGVKD. V was pared by 6 bases and J by 5 bases, with 5 bases of the junction left unmatched. This CDR3 comprises 13 residues. This CDR3 is CAISVTGATEAFF. The CDR3 DNA is TGTGCCATCAGCGTGACAGGGGCGACTGAAGCTTTCTTT.

Concerning this clonotype itself: A junction boundary mismatches the germline segment, possibly from a read error. The rearrangement joins TRBV19 to TRBJ2-6; no clear D. Germline assignment: CDR1 LNHDA and CDR2 SQIVND (reference sequence). This CDR3 is 16 amino acids long. The CDR3, as DNA: TGCGCCAGCAGCCAAGAAGTTCCCTCTGGGGCCAACGTCCTGACTTTC. This codes for CASSQEVPSGANVLTF.

The chain uses TRBV12-3 or TRBV12-4 and TRBJ2-7, with D unclear. The CDR3 is made up of 11 amino acids. The V end lost 4 bases, the J end lost 5 bases, and 6 bases lay between the germline ends. CDR3 region: CASSYFDEQYF. CDR3 nucleotide sequence: TGTGCCAGCAGTTACTTCGACGAGCAGTACTTC.

There are many counts of this clonotype. The genes are TRBV29-1 and TRBJ2-7; TRBD1 agrees at 8 bases. CDR3 size: 13 residues. Trimming took 6 bases from V and 1 from J; bases not matched to a gene: 5. The V gene's germline CDR1 is SQVTM and CDR2 ANQGSEA. CDR3 in DNA: TGCAGCGTGCCGGGACAGGAATCCTACGAGCAGTACTTC. Translated: CSVPGQESYEQYF.

V gene TRBV7-2 combines with J gene TRBJ2-5; 9 bases match TRBD1. V lost 5 bases and J lost 9; bases outside the gene matches: 16. The germline V gene has CDR1 SGHTA and CDR2 FQGNSA. The CDR3 covers 16 residues. The CDR3 sequence: CASSQRGQGGAWAQYF. Here the CDR3 DNA reads TGTGCCAGCAGCCAGAGGGGACAGGGAGGGGCGTGGGCCCAGTACTTC.

The J gene is TRBJ1-6, the V gene TRBV7-3; no clear D. The ends were cut back, 5 bases at V and 16 bases at J, with 24 bases in the middle. Germline assignment: CDR1 SGHTA and CDR2 FQGTGA. There are 15 residues in the CDR3. CDR3 protein: CASSAGPGRSYLLHF. For the CDR3, the DNA is TGTGCCAGCAGCGCAGGACCTGGGCGGAGCTATCTTCTCCACTTT.

This chain joins TRBV6-1 and TRBJ1-2; 8 bases line up with TRBD1. Trimming removed 10 bases from V and 4 bases from J; junction bases left unmatched: 11. Germline V CDR1 and CDR2: MNHNS, SASEGT. The CDR3 covers 14 residues. CDR3 bases: TGTGCCAACAGGGACACGACAGGGGTCTATGGCTACACCTTC. This codes for CANRDTTGVYGYTF.